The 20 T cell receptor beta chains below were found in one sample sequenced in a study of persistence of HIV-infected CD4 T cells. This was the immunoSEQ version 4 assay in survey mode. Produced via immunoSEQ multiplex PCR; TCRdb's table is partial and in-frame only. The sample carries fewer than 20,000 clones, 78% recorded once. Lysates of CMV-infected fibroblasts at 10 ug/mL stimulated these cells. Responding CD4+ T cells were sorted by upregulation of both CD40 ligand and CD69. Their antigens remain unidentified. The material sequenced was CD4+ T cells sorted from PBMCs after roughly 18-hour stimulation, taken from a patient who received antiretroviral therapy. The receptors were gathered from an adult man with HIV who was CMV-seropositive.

The chain's CDR3 is CASSPQGVGINQPQHF. CDR3 DNA sequence: TGTGCCAGCAGTCCCCAGGGAGTCGGAATCAATCAGCCCCAGCATTTT. The V call is TRBV6-6, the J call TRBJ1-5, with D tentatively TRBD1 (5 bases). The CDR3 consists of 16 residues. CDR1 and CDR2 from the germline V gene are MNHNY and SVGAGI (reference sequence). Trimming cost V 5 bases and J 3 bases, with 17 bases left between them.

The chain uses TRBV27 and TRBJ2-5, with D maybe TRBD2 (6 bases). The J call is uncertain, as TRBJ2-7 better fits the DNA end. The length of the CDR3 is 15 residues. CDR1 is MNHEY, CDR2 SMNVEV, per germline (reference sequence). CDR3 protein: CASSLFSGGAYEQYF. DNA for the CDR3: TGTGCCAGCAGCCTCTTCTCTGGCGGGGCCTACGAGCAGTACTTC.

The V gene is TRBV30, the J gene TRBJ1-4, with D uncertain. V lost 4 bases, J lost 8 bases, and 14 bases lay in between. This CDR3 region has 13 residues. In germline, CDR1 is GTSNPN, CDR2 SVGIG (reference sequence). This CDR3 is CAWKKAFGEKLFF. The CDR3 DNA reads TGTGCCTGGAAAAAGGCCTTTGGGGAAAAACTGTTTTTT. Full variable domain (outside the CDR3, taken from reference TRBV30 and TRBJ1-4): SQTIHQWPATLVQPVGSPLSLECTVEGTSNPNLYWYRQAAGRGLQLLFYSVGIGQISSEVPQNLSASRPQDRQFILSSKKLLLSDSGFYLCAWKKAFGEKLFFGSGTQLSVL.

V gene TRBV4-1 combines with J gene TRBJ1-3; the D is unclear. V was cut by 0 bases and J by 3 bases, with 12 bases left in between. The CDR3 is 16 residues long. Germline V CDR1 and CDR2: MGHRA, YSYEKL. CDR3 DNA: TGCGCCAGCAGCCAAGAGCCTAGAACGTATGGAAACACCATATATTTT. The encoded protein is CASSQEPRTYGNTIYF.

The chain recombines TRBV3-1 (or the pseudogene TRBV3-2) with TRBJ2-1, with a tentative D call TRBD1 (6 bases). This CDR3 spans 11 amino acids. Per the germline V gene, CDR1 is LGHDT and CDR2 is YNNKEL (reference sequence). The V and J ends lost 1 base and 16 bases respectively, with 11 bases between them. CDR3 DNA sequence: TGTGCCAGCAGCCAAGGGACAGTCCACTTCTTC. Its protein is CASSQGTVHFF.

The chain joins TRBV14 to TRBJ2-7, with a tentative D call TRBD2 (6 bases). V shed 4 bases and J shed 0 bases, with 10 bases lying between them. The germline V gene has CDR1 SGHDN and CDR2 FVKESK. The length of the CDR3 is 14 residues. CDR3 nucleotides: TGTGCCAGCAGCCTGAGCGGGTTCTCCTACGAGCAGTACTTC. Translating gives CASSLSGFSYEQYF.

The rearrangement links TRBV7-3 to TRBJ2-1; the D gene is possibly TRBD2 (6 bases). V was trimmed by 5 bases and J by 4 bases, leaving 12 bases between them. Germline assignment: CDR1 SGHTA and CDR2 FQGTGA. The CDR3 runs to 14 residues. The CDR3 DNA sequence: TGTGCCAGCAGCCTAGGCGGGACTTACAATGAGCAGTTCTTC. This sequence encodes CASSLGGTYNEQFF.

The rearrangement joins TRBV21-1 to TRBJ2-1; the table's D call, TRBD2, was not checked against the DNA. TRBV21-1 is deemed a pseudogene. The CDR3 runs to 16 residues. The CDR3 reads CASSLTRSSGGNEQFF. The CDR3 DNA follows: TGTGCCAGCAGCCTCACGCGGAGTAGCGGGGGCAATGAGCAGTTCTTC.

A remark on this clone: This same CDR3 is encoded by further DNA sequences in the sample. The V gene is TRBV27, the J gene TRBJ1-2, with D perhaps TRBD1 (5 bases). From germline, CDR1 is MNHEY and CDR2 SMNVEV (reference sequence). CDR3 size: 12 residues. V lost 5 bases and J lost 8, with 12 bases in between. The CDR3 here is CASSPTWGGYTF. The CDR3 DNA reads TGTGCCAGCAGTCCAACCTGGGGCGGCTACACCTTC.

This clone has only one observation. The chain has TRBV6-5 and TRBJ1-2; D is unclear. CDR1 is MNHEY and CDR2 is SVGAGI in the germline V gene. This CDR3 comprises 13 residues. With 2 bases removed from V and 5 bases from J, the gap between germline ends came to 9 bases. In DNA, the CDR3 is TGTGCCAGCAGTTACCTCGACGGTTATGGCTACACCTTC. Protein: CASSYLDGYGYTF.

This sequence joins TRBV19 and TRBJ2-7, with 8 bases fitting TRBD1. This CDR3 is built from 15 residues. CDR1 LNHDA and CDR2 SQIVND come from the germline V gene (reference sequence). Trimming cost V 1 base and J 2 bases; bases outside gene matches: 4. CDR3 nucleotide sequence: TGTGCCAGTAGTATAGCTGGGACAGGAGCCTACGAGCAGTACTTC. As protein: CASSIAGTGAYEQYF.

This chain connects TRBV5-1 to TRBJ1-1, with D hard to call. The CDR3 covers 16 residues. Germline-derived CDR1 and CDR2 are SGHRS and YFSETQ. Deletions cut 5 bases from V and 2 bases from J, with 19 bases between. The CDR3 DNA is TGCGCCAGCAGAGCCCTCCCGACATCTATTAACACTGAAGCTTTCTTT. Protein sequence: CASRALPTSINTEAFF.

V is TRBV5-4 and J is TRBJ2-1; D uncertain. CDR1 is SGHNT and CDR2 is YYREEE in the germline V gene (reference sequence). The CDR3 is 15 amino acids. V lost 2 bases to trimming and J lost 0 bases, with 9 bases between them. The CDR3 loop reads CASSFGGRSYNEQFF. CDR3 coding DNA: TGTGCCAGCAGCTTTGGCGGTCGCTCCTACAATGAGCAGTTCTTC.

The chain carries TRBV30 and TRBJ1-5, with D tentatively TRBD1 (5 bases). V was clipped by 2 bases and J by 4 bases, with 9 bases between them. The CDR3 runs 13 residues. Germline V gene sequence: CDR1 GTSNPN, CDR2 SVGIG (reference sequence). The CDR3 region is CAWSLEGNQPQHF. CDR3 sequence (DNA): TGTGCCTGGAGTTTGGAGGGGAATCAGCCCCAGCATTTT.

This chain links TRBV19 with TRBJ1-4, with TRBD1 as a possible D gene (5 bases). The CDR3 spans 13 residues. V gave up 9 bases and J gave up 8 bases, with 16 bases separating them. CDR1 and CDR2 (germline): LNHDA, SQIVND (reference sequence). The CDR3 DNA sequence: TGTGCCAGCAGAAACCCAAGGGGAGAAAAACTGTTTTTT. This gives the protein CASRNPRGEKLFF. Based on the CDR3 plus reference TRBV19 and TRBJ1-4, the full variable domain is DGGITQSPKYLFRKEGQNVTLSCEQNLNHDAMYWYRQDPGQGLRLIYYSQIVNDFQKGDIAEGYSVSREKKESFPLTVTSAQKNPTAFYLCASRNPRGEKLFFGSGTQLSVL.

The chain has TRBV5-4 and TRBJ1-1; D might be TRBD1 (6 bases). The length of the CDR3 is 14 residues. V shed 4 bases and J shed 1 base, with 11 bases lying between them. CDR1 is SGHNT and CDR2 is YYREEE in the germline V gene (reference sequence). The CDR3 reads CASSPGGQNTEAFF. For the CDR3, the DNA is TGTGCCAGCAGCCCCGGGGGCCAGAACACTGAAGCTTTCTTT.

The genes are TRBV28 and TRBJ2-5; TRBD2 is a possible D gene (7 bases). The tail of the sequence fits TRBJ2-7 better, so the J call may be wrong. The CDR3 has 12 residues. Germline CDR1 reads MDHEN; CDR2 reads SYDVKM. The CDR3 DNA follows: TGTGCCACCCTACGGGGGGCTTACGAGCAGTACTTC. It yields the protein CATLRGAYEQYF.

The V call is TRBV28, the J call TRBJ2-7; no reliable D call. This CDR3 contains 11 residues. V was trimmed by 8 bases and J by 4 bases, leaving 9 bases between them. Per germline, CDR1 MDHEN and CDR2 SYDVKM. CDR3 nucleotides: TGTGCCAGCGGAACCTTATACGAGCAGTACTTC. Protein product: CASGTLYEQYF.

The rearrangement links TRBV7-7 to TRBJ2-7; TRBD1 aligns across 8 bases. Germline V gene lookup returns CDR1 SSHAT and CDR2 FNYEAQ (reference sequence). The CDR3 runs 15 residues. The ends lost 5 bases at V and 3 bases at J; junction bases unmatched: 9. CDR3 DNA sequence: TGTGCCAGCAGCCCACCGGGACAGGCCGACTACGAGCAGTACTTC. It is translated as CASSPPGQADYEQYF.

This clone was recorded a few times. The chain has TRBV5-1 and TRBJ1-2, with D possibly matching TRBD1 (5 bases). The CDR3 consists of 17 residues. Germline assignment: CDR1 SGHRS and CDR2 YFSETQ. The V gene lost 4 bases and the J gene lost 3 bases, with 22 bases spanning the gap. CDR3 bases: TGCGCCAGCAGCCTCCGCCCCCCGGGTGACAGTGACTATGGCTACACCTTC. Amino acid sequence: CASSLRPPGDSDYGYTF.